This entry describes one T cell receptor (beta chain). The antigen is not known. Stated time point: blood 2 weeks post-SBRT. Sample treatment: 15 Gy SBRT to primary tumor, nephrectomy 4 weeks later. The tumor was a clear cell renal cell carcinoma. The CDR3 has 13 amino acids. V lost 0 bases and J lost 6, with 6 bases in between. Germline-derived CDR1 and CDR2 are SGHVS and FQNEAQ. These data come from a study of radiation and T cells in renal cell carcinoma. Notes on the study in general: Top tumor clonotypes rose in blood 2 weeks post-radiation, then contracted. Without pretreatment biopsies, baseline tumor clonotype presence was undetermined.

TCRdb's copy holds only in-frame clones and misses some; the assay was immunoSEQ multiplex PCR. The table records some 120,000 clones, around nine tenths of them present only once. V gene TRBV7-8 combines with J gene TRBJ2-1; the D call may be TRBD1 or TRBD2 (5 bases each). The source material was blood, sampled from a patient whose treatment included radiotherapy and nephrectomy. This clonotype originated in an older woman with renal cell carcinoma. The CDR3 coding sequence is TGTGCCAGCAGCTTAGCAGGGACCAATGAGCAGTTCTTC. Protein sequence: CASSLAGTNEQFF.